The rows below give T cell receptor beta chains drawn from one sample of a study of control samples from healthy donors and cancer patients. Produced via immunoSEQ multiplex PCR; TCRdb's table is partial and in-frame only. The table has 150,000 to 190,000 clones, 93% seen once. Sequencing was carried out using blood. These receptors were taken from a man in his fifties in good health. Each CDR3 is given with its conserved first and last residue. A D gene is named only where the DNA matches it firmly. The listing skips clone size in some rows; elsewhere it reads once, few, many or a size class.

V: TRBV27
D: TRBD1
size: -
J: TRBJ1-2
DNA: TGTGCCAGCAGCCGACAGGGCAACTATGGCTACACCTTC
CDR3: CASSRQGNYGYTF

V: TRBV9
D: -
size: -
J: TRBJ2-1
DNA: TGTGCCAGCAGCGCGGGACTCGGCAATGAGCAGTTCTTC
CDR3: CASSAGLGNEQFF

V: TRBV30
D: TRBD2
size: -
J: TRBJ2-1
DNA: TGTGCCTGGAGTGGGACTAGCGGGAGCGATGAGCAGTTCTTC
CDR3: CAWSGTSGSDEQFF

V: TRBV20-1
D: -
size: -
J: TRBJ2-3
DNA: TGCAGTGCAAGTGTAGATACGCAGTATTTT
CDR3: CSASVDTQYF

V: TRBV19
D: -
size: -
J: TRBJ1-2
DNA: TGTGCCAGTAGTCAGGGTGGCTATGGCTACACCTTC
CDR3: CASSQGGYGYTF

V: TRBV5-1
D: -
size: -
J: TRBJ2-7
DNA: TGCGCCAGCAGCCTCCGCAGGGATTTCTACGAGCAGTACTTC
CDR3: CASSLRRDFYEQYF

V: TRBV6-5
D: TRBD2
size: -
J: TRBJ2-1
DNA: TGTGCCAGCAGGAGCGGGACTACCCAATACAATGAGCAGTTCTTC
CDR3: CASRSGTTQYNEQFF

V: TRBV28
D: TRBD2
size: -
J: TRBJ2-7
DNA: TGTGCCAGCAGTTCGACTAGCGGGGGAGCCTACGAGCAGTACTTC
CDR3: CASSSTSGGAYEQYF

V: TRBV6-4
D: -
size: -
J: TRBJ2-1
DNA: TGTGCCAGCAGTGACGGTACGGGAGATAGCTACAATGAGCAGTTCTTC
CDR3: CASSDGTGDSYNEQFF

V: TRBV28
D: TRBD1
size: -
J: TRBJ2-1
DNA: TGTGCCAGCAGTCCGAGGACAGGGGTGGGCAATGAGCAGTTCTTC
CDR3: CASSPRTGVGNEQFF

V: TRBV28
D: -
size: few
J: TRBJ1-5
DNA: TGTGCCAGCAGTCTCCATCATCTCCTGGAGGGGGATCAGCCCCAGCATTTT
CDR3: CASSLHHLLEGDQPQHF

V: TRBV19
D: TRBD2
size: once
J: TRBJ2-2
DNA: TGTGCCAGTAGTCCCGGGACTAGCGGGAGATTGGGCACCGGGGAGCTGTTTTTT
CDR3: CASSPGTSGRLGTGELFF

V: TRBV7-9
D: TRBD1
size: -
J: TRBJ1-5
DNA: TGTGCCAGCAGTCGGGACAGCTCCAATCAGCCCCAGCATTTT
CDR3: CASSRDSSNQPQHF

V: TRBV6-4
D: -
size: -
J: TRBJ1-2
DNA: TGTGCCAGCAGTGAGTACGGACAGATTGGCTACACCTTC
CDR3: CASSEYGQIGYTF

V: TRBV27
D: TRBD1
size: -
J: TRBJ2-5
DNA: TGTGCCAGCAGCTCAGGGGGCGGAGAGACCCAGTACTTC
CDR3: CASSSGGGETQYF

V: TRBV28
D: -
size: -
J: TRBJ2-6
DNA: TGTGCCAGCACGGAACGGGGACGGCCTAGGGGGTCTGGGGCCAACGTCCTGACTTTC
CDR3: CASTERGRPRGSGANVLTF

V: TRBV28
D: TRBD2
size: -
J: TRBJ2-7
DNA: TGTGCCAGCAGTTTAATCACTAGCGGGTCCTACGAGCAGTACTTC
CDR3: CASSLITSGSYEQYF

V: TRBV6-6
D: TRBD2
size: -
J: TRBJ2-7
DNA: TGTGCCAGCAGTTCCACTAGCGGGAGTGTGTACGAGCAGTACTTC
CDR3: CASSSTSGSVYEQYF

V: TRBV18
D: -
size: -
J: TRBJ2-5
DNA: TGTGCCAGCTCACCCCCGTACCAAGAGACCCAGTACTTC
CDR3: CASSPPYQETQYF

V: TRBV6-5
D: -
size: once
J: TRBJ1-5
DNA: TGTGCCAGTAAGGGTCACAGGGAAGAAAATCAGCCCCAGCATTTT
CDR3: CASKGHREENQPQHF

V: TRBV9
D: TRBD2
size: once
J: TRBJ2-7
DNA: TGTGCCAGCAGCTTTCGCGGGACTAGCCAGGGCGAGCAGTACTTC
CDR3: CASSFRGTSQGEQYF

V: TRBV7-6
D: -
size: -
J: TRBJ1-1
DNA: TGTGCCAGCAGCCAAGGGGGGAGGGGGATGAACACTGAAGCTTTCTTT
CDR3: CASSQGGRGMNTEAFF

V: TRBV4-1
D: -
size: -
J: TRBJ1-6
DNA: TGCGCCAGCAGCCAAGACAGGGGTAGCCTCCACTTT
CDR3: CASSQDRGSLHF

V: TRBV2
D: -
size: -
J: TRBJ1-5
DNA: TGTGCCAGCAGCGGGGGGGGGATTTCCCAGCCCCAGCATTTT
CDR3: CASSGGGISQPQHF

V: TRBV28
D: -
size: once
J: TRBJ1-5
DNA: TGTGCCAGCGGCGAGGACCTCTCGGCGGGTCAGCCCCAGCATTTT
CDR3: CASGEDLSAGQPQHF

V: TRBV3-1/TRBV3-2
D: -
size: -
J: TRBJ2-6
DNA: TGTGCCAGCAGCCAAGTGGCCAGGGGCAGCTCTGGGGCCAACGTCCTGACTTTC
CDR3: CASSQVARGSSGANVLTF

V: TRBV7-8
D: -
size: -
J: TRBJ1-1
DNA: TGTGCCAGCAGCTTTCAGAAGAACACTGAAGCTTTCTTT
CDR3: CASSFQKNTEAFF

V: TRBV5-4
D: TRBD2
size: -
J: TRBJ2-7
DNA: TGTGCCAGCAGCATAAGGACTAGCGGGAACGAGGAGCAGTACTTC
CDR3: CASSIRTSGNEEQYF

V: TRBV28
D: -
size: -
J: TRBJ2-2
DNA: TGTGCCAGCACCCGACTGGGGAGATTATCCACCGGGGAGCTGTTTTTT
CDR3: CASTRLGRLSTGELFF

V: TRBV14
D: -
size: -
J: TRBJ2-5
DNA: TGTGCCAGCAGCCAAGCACGACAGACCCAGTACTTC
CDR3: CASSQARQTQYF

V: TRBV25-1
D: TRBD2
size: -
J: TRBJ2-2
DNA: TGTGCCAGCACTTTAGCGGGAGGGATGAACACCGGGGAGCTGTTTTTT
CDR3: CASTLAGGMNTGELFF

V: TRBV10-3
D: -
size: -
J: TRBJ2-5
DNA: TGTGCCATCAGTGAGTCCCCACAGTCCGTGGAGACCCAGTACTTC
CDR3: CAISESPQSVETQYF

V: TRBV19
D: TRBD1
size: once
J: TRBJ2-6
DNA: TGTGCCAGTATCGACAGGGCCGGGGCCAACGTCCTGACTTTC
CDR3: CASIDRAGANVLTF

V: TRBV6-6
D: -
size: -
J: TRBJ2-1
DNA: TGTGCCAGCAGTTACTCGTTAGGTGAGCAGTTCTTC
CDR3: CASSYSLGEQFF

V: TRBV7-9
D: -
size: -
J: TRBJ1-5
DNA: TGTGCCAGCTCACGGGACAGCAATCAGCCCCAGCATTTT
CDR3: CASSRDSNQPQHF

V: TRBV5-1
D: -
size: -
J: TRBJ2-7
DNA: TGCGCCAGCAGCCCGGCGGATGAAGGCTACGAGCAGTACTTC
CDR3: CASSPADEGYEQYF

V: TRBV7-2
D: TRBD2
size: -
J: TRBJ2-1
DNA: TGTGCCAGCAGCTCCTCGGGGCGGGGGAATGAGCAGTTCTTC
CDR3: CASSSSGRGNEQFF

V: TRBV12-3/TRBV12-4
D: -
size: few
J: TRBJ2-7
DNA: TGTGCCAGCAGAATAGACCTCCACGAGCAGTACTTC
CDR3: CASRIDLHEQYF

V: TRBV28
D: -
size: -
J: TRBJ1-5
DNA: TGTGCCAGCACCCTAGAGGTCGATCAGCCCCAGCATTTT
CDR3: CASTLEVDQPQHF

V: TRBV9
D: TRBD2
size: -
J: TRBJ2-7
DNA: TGTGCCAGCAGCGTAGCTAGCGGGAGCATGGAGCAGTACTTC
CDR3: CASSVASGSMEQYF

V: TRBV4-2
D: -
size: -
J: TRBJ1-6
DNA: TGTGCCAGCAGCCAAAGACAGGCGAATTCACCCCTCCACTTT
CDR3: CASSQRQANSPLHF

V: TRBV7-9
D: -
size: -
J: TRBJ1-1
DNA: TGTGCCAGCAGCTTAGCGCTTGCCTCGAACACTGAAGCTTTCTTT
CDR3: CASSLALASNTEAFF

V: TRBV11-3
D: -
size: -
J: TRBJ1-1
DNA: TGTGCCAGCAGCTTAGGACAGGAAACTGAAGCTTTCTTT
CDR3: CASSLGQETEAFF

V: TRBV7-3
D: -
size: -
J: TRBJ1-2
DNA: TGTGCCAGCAGCCCAACGGACGGAGGGCAGTATGGCTACACCTTC
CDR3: CASSPTDGGQYGYTF

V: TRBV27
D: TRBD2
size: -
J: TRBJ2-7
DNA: TGTGCCAGCAGCTCTATAAGCGGGAGAGGCATCTACGAGCAGTACTTC
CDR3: CASSSISGRGIYEQYF

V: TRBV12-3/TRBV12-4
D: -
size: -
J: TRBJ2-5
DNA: TGTGCCAGCAGTTTAGGTGAGGGAGAGACCCAGTACTTC
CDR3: CASSLGEGETQYF

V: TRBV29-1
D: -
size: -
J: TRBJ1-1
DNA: TGCAGCGTTAGGGTCAGGCTGGACACTGAAGCTTTCTTT
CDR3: CSVRVRLDTEAFF

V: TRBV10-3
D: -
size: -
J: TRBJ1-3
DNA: TGTGCCATCAGTGAGTCTGGCAGCTCTGGAAACACCATATATTTT
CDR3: CAISESGSSGNTIYF

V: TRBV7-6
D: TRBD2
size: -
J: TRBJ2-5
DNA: TGTGCCAGCAGCTTTGGTCCTAGCGGGAGGGAGACCCAGTACTTC
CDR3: CASSFGPSGRETQYF

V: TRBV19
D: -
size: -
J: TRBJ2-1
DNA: TGTGCCAGTAGTATTTTTGGCGGGACTTACAATGAGCAGTTCTTC
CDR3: CASSIFGGTYNEQFF

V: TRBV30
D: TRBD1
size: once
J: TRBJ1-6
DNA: TGTGCCTGGAGGGGACAGGGACAATCACCCCTCCACTTT
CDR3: CAWRGQGQSPLHF

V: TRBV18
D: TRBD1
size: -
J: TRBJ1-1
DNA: TGTGCCAGCTCGTTACTACGGGACAGGCTTCGAGGGGACACTGAAGCTTTCTTT
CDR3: CASSLLRDRLRGDTEAFF

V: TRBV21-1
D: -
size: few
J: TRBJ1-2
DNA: TGTGCCAGCAGGCCACTAAGGGGGCGCAACTATGGCTACACCTTC
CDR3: CASRPLRGRNYGYTF

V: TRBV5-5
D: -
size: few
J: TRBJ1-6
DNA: TGTGCCAGCAGCTTGTCCGTAGGAAATTCACCCCTCCACTTT
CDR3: CASSLSVGNSPLHF